The source of this T cell receptor (beta chain) is a study of T cell responses to AZD1222 COVID-19 vaccine. A single count supports this clone. This table comes from immunoSEQ multiplex PCR, and its TCRdb copy is limited to in-frame clones, with some not included. The sample contains 190,000 or so clones, roughly 92% of which appear only once. The germline CDR1 and CDR2 sequences are LNHDA and SQIVND (reference sequence). The CDR3 consists of 14 residues. V lost 7 bases and J lost 6; bases outside the gene matches: 8. Sequenced material: peripheral blood, taken 28 days after the second AZD1222 dose. The receptor's source is an adult who received the AZD1222 COVID-19 vaccine. The J gene is TRBJ2-3, the V gene TRBV19; 9 nucleotides match TRBD2. CDR3 nucleotides: TGTGCCAGTAAGAAAGCGGGAGGAGGGGATACGCAGTATTTT. This gives the protein CASKKAGGGDTQYF.